This is a list of T cell receptor beta chains from one sample in a study of cytotoxic CD8 clonotypes in ibrutinib-treated CLL. The protocol was immunoSEQ multiplex PCR, while the TCRdb copy is restricted to in-frame clones and leaves out a portion. Of nearly 300,000 clones listed, roughly four fifths were seen once; the top ten hold roughly 6%. Sequenced here: PBMCs, sampled at disease progression, from a patient treated with ibrutinib. The receptors derive from a human donor with chronic lymphocytic leukemia. Both conserved end residues are part of each CDR3. A D gene is named only where the DNA matches it firmly. Size tells how often a clone was seen (once, few, many) or the class of an expanded clone, and some rows leave it out.

.,.,TRBV9,TRBJ2-5,CASSVAGPSSTGQETQYF,TGTGCCAGCAGCGTAGCAGGACCCTCGTCAACCGGCCAAGAGACCCAGTACTTC
.,.,TRBV15,TRBJ2-1,CATSGPAQGHEQFF,TGTGCCACCAGCGGCCCAGCGCAGGGCCATGAGCAGTTCTTC
.,.,TRBV19,TRBJ1-5,CASSIGGHYSNQPQHF,TGTGCCAGTTCTATTGGGGGACACTATAGCAATCAGCCCCAGCATTTT
.,TRBD1,TRBV4-1,TRBJ1-1,CASSQEQGATEAFF,TGCGCCAGCAGCCAAGAGCAGGGGGCGACTGAAGCTTTCTTT
.,TRBD1,TRBV6-6,TRBJ1-4,CASSLIYGRDSEKLFF,TGTGCCAGCAGCCTAATTTATGGCCGGGACAGCGAAAAACTGTTTTTT
.,.,TRBV25-1,TRBJ2-3,CASSENTDTQYF,TGTGCCAGCAGTGAAAACACAGATACGCAGTATTTT
few,.,TRBV28,TRBJ1-2,CASSSGQPSYGYTF,TGTGCCAGCAGTTCCGGACAGCCCTCCTATGGCTACACCTTC
.,TRBD2,TRBV27,TRBJ2-1,CASSFMGLARYNEQFF,TGTGCCAGCAGTTTTATGGGACTAGCCCGTTACAATGAGCAGTTCTTC
.,TRBD2,TRBV11-1,TRBJ2-7,CASSLGPAGGPDEQYF,TGTGCCAGCAGCTTAGGGCCAGCGGGGGGGCCCGACGAGCAGTACTTC
.,.,TRBV10-3,TRBJ2-7,CAISEVGYEQYF,TGTGCCATCAGTGAGGTAGGCTACGAGCAGTACTTC
.,.,TRBV19,TRBJ1-2,CASSIVGQKINYGYTF,TGTGCCAGTAGTATAGTAGGGCAGAAAATAAACTATGGCTACACCTTC
few,.,TRBV6-6,TRBJ1-5,CASSYGDSNQPQHF,TGTGCCAGCAGTTACGGGGATAGCAATCAGCCCCAGCATTTT
.,.,TRBV7-2,TRBJ2-3,CASSLKGAQVADTQYF,TGTGCCAGCAGCTTAAAGGGCGCCCAGGTCGCAGATACGCAGTATTTT
.,TRBD1,TRBV25-1,TRBJ1-1,CASRVTGPNTEAFF,TGTGCCAGCAGGGTGACAGGGCCGAACACTGAAGCTTTCTTT
.,TRBD1,TRBV29-1,TRBJ1-2,CSVATGGNGYTF,TGCAGCGTTGCGACAGGGGGCAATGGCTACACCTTC
.,TRBD2,TRBV4-3,TRBJ2-7,CASSQVGGRLYEQYF,TGCGCCAGCAGCCAAGTTGGCGGGAGGCTCTACGAGCAGTACTTC
.,TRBD1,TRBV5-1,TRBJ1-2,CASSSHGQDYGYTF,TGCGCCAGCAGCTCACACGGACAGGATTATGGCTACACCTTC
.,TRBD1,TRBV19,TRBJ1-5,CASSYRGAINQPQHF,TGTGCCAGTAGTTACAGGGGGGCTATCAATCAGCCCCAGCATTTT
.,.,TRBV5-1,TRBJ2-7,CASSLGGGTYEQYF,TGCGCCAGCAGCTTGGGAGGGGGGACCTACGAGCAGTACTTC
.,.,TRBV7-9,TRBJ1-3,CASSLGGNTIYF,TGTGCCAGCAGCCTCGGTGGAAACACCATATATTTT
.,.,TRBV29-1,TRBJ2-3,CSVEGRSPGDTQYF,TGCAGCGTTGAGGGGAGGAGCCCAGGGGATACGCAGTATTTT
.,.,TRBV7-6,TRBJ2-7,CASSLSGTGIYEQYF,TGTGCCAGCAGCCTTAGCGGGACAGGGATATACGAGCAGTACTTC
.,TRBD1,TRBV7-3,TRBJ1-2,CASSVTGNTNYGYTF,TGTGCCAGCAGCGTGACAGGGAATACTAACTATGGCTACACCTTC
.,.,TRBV20-1,TRBJ2-7,CSASSPYEQYF,TGCAGTGCTTCGAGTCCCTACGAGCAGTACTTC
few,TRBD2,TRBV6-4,TRBJ2-1,CASSVFRTSGPLGEQFF,TGTGCCAGCAGTGTTTTCAGGACTAGCGGCCCTTTGGGTGAGCAGTTCTTC
.,.,TRBV2,TRBJ2-7,CASSVGSGVRREQYF,TGTGCCAGCAGTGTGGGGTCCGGGGTCCGTAGAGAGCAGTACTTC
.,.,TRBV28,TRBJ2-1,CASSLLRGGPYNEQFF,TGTGCCAGCAGTTTATTACGCGGCGGGCCCTACAATGAGCAGTTCTTC
.,TRBD2,TRBV6-1,TRBJ2-2,CASSDTGTSIAGELFF,TGTGCCAGCAGTGATACCGGGACTAGCATCGCCGGGGAGCTGTTTTTT
once,TRBD2,TRBV10-2,TRBJ2-1,CASTSGSAEQFF,TGCGCCAGCACCAGCGGGAGTGCTGAGCAGTTCTTC
.,.,TRBV6-5,TRBJ2-1,CASSYNSYNEQFF,TGTGCCAGCAGTTACAATAGTTACAATGAGCAGTTCTTC
.,TRBD1,TRBV18,TRBJ2-5,CASSPAHTGVGQETQYF,TGTGCCAGCTCACCAGCGCATACAGGGGTAGGGCAAGAGACCCAGTACTTC
few,TRBD2,TRBV6-1,TRBJ2-7,CASRKRGRDEQYF,TGTGCCAGCAGGAAGCGGGGGAGGGACGAGCAGTACTTC
.,.,TRBV27,TRBJ1-5,CASSLTSGGNQPQHF,TGTGCCAGCAGTTTAACTTCGGGAGGGAATCAGCCCCAGCATTTT
.,.,TRBV5-1,TRBJ1-2,CASSRGRSDSGYTF,TGCGCCAGCAGCCGGGGACGGTCAGATAGTGGCTACACCTTC
once,TRBD2,TRBV5-3,TRBJ2-5,CGQVRGERVQEQETQYF,TGCGGCCAGGTCCGGGGGGAGAGAGTACAAGAACAAGAGACCCAGTACTTC
.,TRBD1,TRBV6-5,TRBJ1-1,CASSRSRGLGTEAFF,TGTGCCAGCAGTCGCTCCAGGGGGCTCGGCACTGAAGCTTTCTTT
.,TRBD2,TRBV2,TRBJ2-7,CASSLVAGGSYEQYF,TGTGCCAGCAGCCTAGTAGCGGGGGGCTCCTACGAGCAGTACTTC
.,TRBD1,TRBV29-1,TRBJ2-7,CSVAGTGSYEQYF,TGCAGCGTTGCGGGGACAGGCTCCTACGAGCAGTACTTC
.,TRBD2,TRBV14,TRBJ2-1,CASSQSGLAGLYSYNEQFF,TGTGCCAGCAGCCAATCAGGACTAGCGGGACTATACTCCTACAATGAGCAGTTCTTC
once,.,TRBV28,TRBJ2-1,CGWGRYNEQFF,TGTGGGTGGGGCCGATACAATGAGCAGTTCTTC
.,TRBD1,TRBV6-5,TRBJ1-2,CASSPLGQGLYGYTF,TGTGCCAGCAGTCCGTTGGGACAGGGACTCTATGGCTACACCTTC
once,.,TRBV5-1,TRBJ1-1,CASSFNRGTEAFF,TGCGCCAGCAGTTTTAACCGGGGCACTGAAGCTTTCTTT
.,.,TRBV9,TRBJ2-3,CASSVPRTGLYTDTQYF,TGTGCCAGCAGCGTTCCTCGAACGGGACTGTACACAGATACGCAGTATTTT
.,TRBD1,TRBV6-5,TRBJ2-1,CASSYSVTGGYNEQFF,TGTGCCAGCAGTTACTCGGTTACAGGGGGCTACAATGAGCAGTTCTTC
.,.,TRBV5-4,TRBJ2-7,CASSLAGRAYEQYF,TGTGCCAGCAGCTTGGCGGGCAGGGCCTACGAGCAGTACTTC
.,.,TRBV5-1,TRBJ2-1,CASSLAQGVYNEQFF,TGCGCCAGCAGCTTGGCACAGGGTGTGTACAATGAGCAGTTCTTC
.,TRBD2,TRBV6-5,TRBJ2-3,CASTSRGGIADTQYF,TGTGCCAGCACCTCCCGCGGGGGGATCGCAGATACGCAGTATTTT
.,TRBD1,TRBV2,TRBJ1-1,CASESRGQTEAFF,TGTGCCAGCGAGAGTAGGGGGCAAACTGAAGCTTTCTTT
once,.,TRBV5-5,TRBJ2-3,CASSFPGPTLVTDTQYF,TGTGCCAGCAGCTTTCCCGGGCCGACCCTTGTCACAGATACGCAGTATTTT
.,TRBD2,TRBV2,TRBJ2-2,CASGPGLVTGELFF,TGTGCCAGCGGACCGGGACTAGTGACCGGGGAGCTGTTTTTT
.,.,TRBV4-3,TRBJ2-1,CASSHRPPGSPSSEQFF,TGCGCCAGCAGCCATAGGCCCCCGGGGTCCCCGAGCAGCGAGCAGTTCTTC
.,.,TRBV5-5,TRBJ1-2,CASSLTPGRNYGYTF,TGTGCCAGCAGCTTGACCCCGGGGCGGAACTATGGCTACACCTTC
.,TRBD1,TRBV6-5,TRBJ2-5,CASSAQGWETQYF,TGTGCCAGCAGTGCACAGGGGTGGGAGACCCAGTACTTC
.,TRBD2,TRBV11-1,TRBJ2-3,CASSLAGTDTQYF,TGTGCCAGCAGCCTAGCGGGCACAGATACGCAGTATTTT
once,.,TRBV5-1,TRBJ1-2,CASRATKGPNYGYTF,TGCGCCAGCAGGGCAACAAAAGGGCCTAACTATGGCTACACCTTC
.,TRBD2,TRBV19,TRBJ2-2,CASSSFGGATGELFF,TGTGCCAGTAGTTCTTTCGGGGGGGCCACCGGGGAGCTGTTTTTT
.,.,TRBV19,TRBJ1-2,CASSIRQTNYGYTF,TGTGCCAGTAGTATCAGGCAGACTAACTATGGCTACACCTTC
few,.,TRBV5-1,TRBJ1-1,CASSADVNTEAFF,TGCGCCAGCAGCGCGGACGTGAACACTGAAGCTTTCTTT
.,TRBD2,TRBV4-1,TRBJ2-5,CASSHSSGGLGTQYF,TGCGCCAGCAGCCACTCTAGCGGGGGCCTTGGGACCCAGTACTTC
.,TRBD2,TRBV4-3,TRBJ2-2,CASSLGLAGSNTGELFF,TGCGCCAGCAGCCTGGGACTAGCGGGTTCGAACACCGGGGAGCTGTTTTTT